Shown below are 22 T cell receptor beta chains from a single sample sequenced in a study of T cells in Graves' hyperthyroidism and ophthalmopathy. TCR beta CDR3 region amplification was performed from RNA transcripts. The HTBI primer set served for first-round RT-PCR of the TCR CDR3. TCRdb itself ran the multiplex PCR reads through MiXCR, one entry per CDR3 protein. Altogether approximately 620,000 distinct CDR3 sequences are present, about 15% being singletons, with the ten largest covering around 5.4%. Sequencing was carried out using blood. The receptors were sampled from a woman aged 25 to 39 with Graves' hyperthyroidism that later progressed to Graves' ophthalmopathy.

This clonotype was seen many times. V gene TRBV6-2 or TRBV6-3 combines with J gene TRBJ2-1; 12 nucleotides agree with TRBD2. The CDR3 sequence is 17 residues long. Germline V CDR1 and CDR2: MNHEY, SVGEGT. V shed 5 bases, J shed 0 bases, and the junction held 5 bases outside the gene matches. For the CDR3, the DNA is TGTGCCAGCAGTCAGACTAGCGGGAGCATCTCCTACAATGAGCAGTTCTTC. Translated: CASSQTSGSISYNEQFF.

This clonotype has at least ten counts. V is TRBV18 and J is TRBJ1-2; D is unclear. The V gene lost 6 bases and the J gene lost 0 bases, with 17 bases spanning the gap. CDR1 and CDR2 (germline): KGHSH, LQKENI. The CDR3 is made up of 16 amino acids. CDR3 sequence: CASSQLTQDPNYGYTF. The CDR3, as DNA: TGTGCCAGCTCGCAGTTGACCCAGGACCCTAACTATGGCTACACCTTC.

This clonotype has a count of ten or more. The chain carries TRBV6-5 and TRBJ1-2, with 8 bases identical to TRBD1. The V gene end was trimmed by 0 bases and the J gene end by 10 bases; junction bases not matched to a gene: 7. From germline, CDR1 is MNHEY and CDR2 SVGAGI. This CDR3 has 14 amino acids. The CDR3 DNA sequence: TGTGCCAGCAGTTACTCTCCCGGGACAGGAGACTACACCTTC. Amino acids: CASSYSPGTGDYTF.

This clonotype was counted a single time. The genes are TRBV27 and TRBJ1-6; 9 bases fit TRBD1. The germline V gene encodes CDR1 MNHEY and CDR2 SMNVEV (reference sequence). The ends lost 6 bases at V and 3 bases at J; junction bases unmatched: 9. The CDR3 runs 17 residues. In DNA, the CDR3 is TGTGCCAGCAGAAGAGTTACGACAGGGGGCTATAATTCACCCCTCCACTTT. The encoded protein is CASRRVTTGGYNSPLHF.

This clonotype was seen ten or more times. The chain carries TRBV12-3 or TRBV12-4 and TRBJ2-5, with unresolved D. The CDR3 has 15 residues. V was clipped by 5 bases and J by 1 base, with 14 bases between them. CDR3 protein: CASSPPAGGQETQYF. The CDR3 bases are TGTGCCAGCAGTCCTCCCGCTGGCGGCCAAGAGACCCAGTACTTC.

This clonotype was counted many times. The chain employs TRBV19 and TRBJ1-1, with D possibly TRBD1 on 5 matching bases. Germline values: CDR1 LNHDA, CDR2 SQIVND (reference sequence). CDR3 length equals 16 residues. V lost 8 bases to trimming and J lost 1 base, with 20 bases between them. The CDR3 protein is CASRLRRGQSNTEAFF. The DNA of the CDR3 is TGTGCCAGTCGACTTCGGAGGGGCCAGTCGAACACTGAAGCTTTCTTT.

The V call is TRBV7-2, the J call TRBJ2-5, with D unresolved. The V end lost 4 bases, the J end lost 10 bases, and 10 bases lay between the germline ends. The CDR3 is made up of 11 amino acids. Germline CDR1 is SGHTA and CDR2 is FQGNSA. The CDR3 loop reads CASSSTLDQYF. In DNA form, the CDR3 reads TGTGCCAGCAGCTCTACACTTGACCAGTACTTC. Filled out from reference TRBV7-2 and TRBJ2-5, the complete variable domain reads GAGVSQSPSNKVTEKGKDVELRCDPISGHTALYWYRQSLGQGLEFLIYFQGNSAPDKSGLPSDRFSAERTGGSVSTLTIQRTQQEDSAVYLCASSSTLDQYFGPGTRLLVL.

The chain employs TRBV6-1 and TRBJ1-6, with D unclear. Germline CDR1 reads MNHNS; CDR2 reads SASEGT. The V and J ends lost 7 bases and 15 bases respectively, with 13 bases between them. The CDR3 spans 11 residues. CDR3 sequence: CASMVRADLHF. The DNA of the CDR3 is TGTGCCAGCATGGTTAGGGCAGACCTCCACTTT.

This clonotype was found many times. The chain carries TRBV27 and TRBJ2-7; maybe TRBD2 (6 bases). Trimming left V 2 bases short and J 3 bases short, with 11 bases between. The CDR3 is 14 amino acids. Germline CDR1 is MNHEY and CDR2 is SMNVEV (reference sequence). The CDR3 region has the DNA TGTGCCAGCAGTTTAAAGGGAGGTCTCTACGAGCAGTACTTC. It translates to CASSLKGGLYEQYF.

This clonotype occurred a few times. The rearrangement joins TRBV5-1 to TRBJ2-5; a possible D gene is TRBD1 (7 bases). Trimming pared 3 bases from V and 6 bases from J, leaving 12 bases between. In germline, CDR1 is SGHRS, CDR2 YFSETQ. The CDR3 sequence is 13 residues long. The CDR3 region is CASSSRDSQTQYF. Here the CDR3 DNA reads TGCGCCAGCAGCTCGCGGGACAGCCAGACCCAGTACTTC.

This clonotype appeared a few times. The CDR3 DNA reads TGTGCCAGCAGCCGATCGGACAGCGGGGGAGAAAAACTGTTTTTT. Translation gives CASSRSDSGGEKLFF. The genes are TRBV7-9 and TRBJ1-4; D may be TRBD1 (6 bases). The V end was cut by 5 bases, the J end by 8 bases, with 18 bases between. The CDR3 totals 15 residues. Germline V lookup: CDR1 SEHNR, CDR2 FQNEAQ (reference sequence).

This clonotype was seen many times. This chain connects TRBV27 to TRBJ2-7; 8 bases align to TRBD2. CDR1 and CDR2 (germline): MNHEY, SMNVEV (reference sequence). J was trimmed by 1 base and V by 8 bases; bases with no gene match: 7. The CDR3 loop spans 14 amino acids. The CDR3 sequence: CASGTSGGSYEQYF. The DNA for the CDR3 is TGTGCCAGCGGTACTAGCGGCGGTTCCTACGAGCAGTACTTC.

This clonotype has a count of ten or more. V is TRBV20-1 and J is TRBJ1-6; D gene ambiguous. CDR1 is DFQATT, CDR2 SNEGSKA, per germline (reference sequence). Deletions cut 3 bases from V and 0 bases from J, with 18 bases between. The CDR3 is 18 amino acids. CDR3 sequence reads: CSASTGPPRSSYNSPLHF. In DNA, the CDR3 is TGCAGTGCTAGTACCGGGCCACCTAGGAGCTCCTATAATTCACCCCTCCACTTT.

The chain carries TRBV20-1 and TRBJ2-1, with unresolved D. The CDR3 totals 15 residues. V was pared by 3 bases and J by 3 bases, with 15 bases between. The germline CDR1 and CDR2 sequences are DFQATT and SNEGSKA (reference sequence). In nucleotides, the CDR3 is TGCAGTGCTAGGCCCCACGGGTCGCACTACAATGAGCAGTTCTTC. Encoded protein: CSARPHGSHYNEQFF.

This clonotype was seen at least ten times. The rearrangement joins TRBV27 to TRBJ2-7; weak D call: TRBD2 (6 bases). The CDR3 sequence is 17 residues long. Deletions cut 6 bases from V and 0 bases from J, with 21 bases between. Germline V lookup: CDR1 MNHEY, CDR2 SMNVEV (reference sequence). The DNA for the CDR3 is TGTGCCAGCAGCAAGAGGACCGTGGCGGGGCGCTCCTACGAGCAGTACTTC. It is translated as CASSKRTVAGRSYEQYF.

This clonotype was detected ten times or more. V and J are TRBV25-1 and TRBJ1-1; D is ambiguous. CDR1 MGHDK and CDR2 SYGVNS come from the germline V gene. The CDR3 runs to 12 residues. Trimming removed 6 bases from V and 1 base from J, with 6 bases in between. CDR3 loop: CASSEGNTEAFF. CDR3 sequence (DNA): TGTGCCAGCAGCGAGGGGAACACTGAAGCTTTCTTT. Full variable domain (remainder filled in from reference TRBV25-1 and TRBJ1-1): EADIYQTPRYLVIGTGKKITLECSQTMGHDKMYWYQQDPGMELHLIHYSYGVNSTEKGDLSSESTVSRIRTEHFPLTLESARPSHTSQYLCASSEGNTEAFFGQGTRLTVV.

About this clonotype: This could be a read error, since a much larger clone is one nucleotide away. The CDR3 here is CASTDRGYGYTF. CDR3 DNA sequence: TGTGCCAGCACCGACAGGGGCTATGGCTACACCTTC. This chain connects TRBV6-1 to TRBJ1-2; 8 bases are shared with TRBD1. The J segment lost 4 bases and the V segment lost 7 bases, leaving 2 bases of the junction unmatched. CDR1 is MNHNS, CDR2 SASEGT, per germline. The CDR3 extends over 12 amino acids.

This clonotype was detected ten times or more. The CDR3 nucleotides are TGTGCCAGTACTATCACGGTGGGGCTAGCGGTCAATGAGCAGTTCTTC. This gives the protein CASTITVGLAVNEQFF. The genes are TRBV19 and TRBJ2-1; TRBD2 matches at 7 bases. Germline V gene data show CDR1 as LNHDA and CDR2 as SQIVND (reference sequence). The CDR3 is made up of 16 amino acids. J was trimmed by 6 bases and V by 7 bases; bases with no gene match: 15.

This clonotype was counted many times. The chain combines TRBV11-2 with TRBJ2-2, with D perhaps matching TRBD1 (6 bases). Looked up from germline, CDR1 is SGHAT and CDR2 is FQNNGV. This CDR3 spans 13 amino acids. Trimming took off 7 bases at V and 5 bases at J, with 11 bases between the two ends. CDR3 amino acids: CASTDRRTGELFF. For the CDR3, the DNA is TGTGCCAGCACGGACAGAAGGACCGGGGAGCTGTTTTTT.

The chain links TRBV29-1 to TRBJ2-7, with TRBD1 as a possible D gene (5 bases). V lost 6 bases and J 3 bases, leaving 18 bases between the germline ends. Germline values: CDR1 SQVTM, CDR2 ANQGSEA. The CDR3 sequence is 14 residues long. The CDR3 sequence is CSVGLGVRVYEQYF. In nucleotides, the CDR3 is TGCAGCGTCGGATTAGGGGTGAGAGTCTACGAGCAGTACTTC.

A remark on this clonotype: The conserved closing phenylalanine or tryptophan is absent in this CDR3, likely reflecting a read error. The chain uses TRBV7-9 and TRBJ2-1; 9 bases line up with TRBD2. The V gene end was trimmed by 3 bases and the J gene end by 2 bases; junction bases not matched to a gene: 2. The germline V gene encodes CDR1 SEHNR and CDR2 FQNEAQ (reference sequence). This CDR3 has 15 amino acids. The CDR3 is CASSLAGGPYNEQFS. CDR3 DNA sequence: TGTGCCAGCAGCTTGGCGGGGGGGCCCTACAATGAGCAGTTCTCC.

This clonotype came up many times. This chain joins TRBV12-3 or TRBV12-4 and TRBJ2-7; TRBD1 aligns across 8 bases. J lost 5 bases, V lost 3 bases, and 6 bases had no gene match. CDR3 length: 14 amino acids. CDR3 bases: TGTGCCAGCAGTTTTCTACAGGGGGTAAACGAGCAGTACTTC. This translates into CASSFLQGVNEQYF.